These T cell receptor beta chains were read from a single sample in a study of ipilimumab plus nivolumab after autologous stem cell transplantation. Produced via immunoSEQ multiplex PCR; TCRdb's table is partial and in-frame only. The data show about 40,000 clones, roughly 92% seen once. This material consisted of PBMCs, taken in a trial of ipilimumab plus nivolumab as post-transplant consolidation. The origin of the receptors is a male donor with multiple myeloma. Both conserved end residues are part of each CDR3. D genes are given only for firm matches. Rows give clone size only sometimes, using once, few, many, or a class for an expanded clone.

d_call clone_size j_call v_call cdr3_aa cdr3_nt
- - TRBJ1-1 TRBV18 CASSARTENTEAFF TGTGCCAGCTCAGCTCGGACGGAGAACACTGAAGCTTTCTTT
- - TRBJ1-2 TRBV30 CAWKHNGYTF TGTGCCTGGAAACACAATGGCTACACCTTC
- - TRBJ1-2 TRBV5-1 CASSLAVSGEWGYTF TGCGCCAGCAGCTTGGCGGTTTCGGGGGAATGGGGCTACACCTTC
TRBD1 - TRBJ2-7 TRBV27 CASSTRQGSSYEQYF TGTGCCAGCAGTACACGACAGGGGAGCTCCTACGAGCAGTACTTC
- - TRBJ2-7 TRBV27 CASSLSGTHQVPLYYERYF TGTGCCAGCAGTTTAAGCGGAACCCACCAGGTCCCACTATACTACGAGCGGTACTTC
TRBD1 - TRBJ2-7 TRBV6-1 CASSAGQGSSYEQYF TGTGCCAGCAGTGCAGGACAGGGGAGCTCCTACGAGCAGTACTTC
- - TRBJ2-2 TRBV19 CASSIREIGGELFF TGTGCCAGTAGTATTCGGGAGATAGGTGGGGAGCTGTTTTTT
- - TRBJ1-1 TRBV19 CASSIGAMRSRHTEAFF TGTGCCAGTAGTATCGGGGCCATGAGGAGTAGGCACACTGAAGCTTTCTTT
- - TRBJ1-1 TRBV11-2 CASSLVGGAEAFF TGTGCCAGCAGCTTAGTGGGGGGCGCTGAAGCTTTCTTT
- - TRBJ2-2 TRBV28 CASSQGIGELFF TGTGCCAGCAGCCAGGGTATCGGGGAGCTGTTTTTT
- once TRBJ2-7 TRBV4-3 CASSQNIISAYGQYF TGCGCCAGCAGCCAAAACATTATTTCGGCCTACGGGCAGTACTTC
- - TRBJ2-3 TRBV9 CASSVSGATDTQYF TGTGCCAGCAGCGTATCAGGGGCCACAGATACGCAGTATTTT
TRBD2 - TRBJ2-1 TRBV27 CASSFSRTSGVDEQFF TGTGCCAGCAGTTTCTCTCGGACTAGCGGGGTAGATGAGCAGTTCTTC
TRBD1 - TRBJ1-2 TRBV9 CASSGQGVNYGYTF TGTGCCAGCAGCGGACAGGGAGTCAACTATGGCTACACCTTC